The following is a T cell receptor beta chain sequence with its context. The antigen remains unidentified. This sample stems from a study of identical twins. Using its own MiXCR run on the 5' RACE reads, TCRdb lists one record per CDR3 protein. The sample comprises 500,000 to 700,000 distinct CDR3 sequences, just over 7% of which are singletons, and roughly 1.6% rests with the top ten. Study-level points and caveats: Without tracking the same donors, conclusions rested on cross-sectional statistical analysis.

Per the germline V gene, CDR1 is MGHRA and CDR2 is YSYEKL. The CDR3 has 20 amino acids. The junction had 9 bases not matched to a gene; V was cut back by 2 bases and J by 0 bases. This same sample was also taken into another study, of yellow fever vaccine responses in identical twins.

J is TRBJ2-1 and V is TRBV4-1; TRBD2 aligns across 14 bases. This sequence originates from a woman aged 18-35 years in good health. The specimen sequenced was PBMCs. The CDR3 DNA follows: TGCGCCAGCAGCCAAAAGACTAGCGGGAGGGGGGGAAGCTCCTACAATGAGCAGTTCTTC. Its protein is CASSQKTSGRGGSSYNEQFF.